The present TCR beta chain was sequenced within a study of tumor-infiltrating lymphocytes in localized non-small cell lung cancer. For the study at large: Some samples were collected after neoadjuvant chemotherapy; smokers, never-smokers and several histologies were included.

Sequencing was performed with immunoSEQ multiplex PCR; in TCRdb, only in-frame clones are kept and a portion is missing. Of some 15,000 clones listed, roughly 79% were seen once; the top ten hold 2.6%. The CDR3 has 15 residues. V lost 8 bases, J lost 0 bases, and 17 bases lay in between. Per the germline V gene, CDR1 is MDHEN and CDR2 is SYDVKM. The J gene is TRBJ2-7, the V gene TRBV28; D might be TRBD1 (7 bases). The sequenced sample consisted of lung tumor tissue. This receptor was taken from a human donor with non-small cell lung cancer. This chain's CDR3 is CASRLWQGGSYEQYF. CDR3 in DNA: TGTGCCAGCCGCCTTTGGCAGGGGGGCTCCTACGAGCAGTACTTC.